These 27 T cell receptor beta chains were all obtained from the same sample, sequenced in a study of regulatory T cells in long-lasting Graves disease. Time point given: persistent/refractory GD, antithyroid drugs over 5 years with positive TRAb. After RNA was extracted from PBMCs, the TCR library was made from it. Building the TCR beta libraries relied on iRepertoire HTBI primers, and CDR3 regions underwent Arm-PCR. TCRdb used MiXCR to reprocess the multiplex PCR reads, holding one entry per CDR3 protein. The sample yields 420,000 or so distinct CDR3 sequences, 23% seen once. The starting material was peripheral blood mononuclear cells (PBMCs), obtained when the disease was refractory, from a patient treated with antithyroid drugs. These receptors all stem from a female donor with Graves disease.

The genes are TRBV27 and TRBJ1-1; D is unclear. This CDR3 is 16 amino acids long. Germline CDR1 is MNHEY and CDR2 is SMNVEV (reference sequence). The V end lost 5 bases, the J end lost 2 bases, and 18 bases lay between the germline ends. In DNA, the CDR3 is TGTGCCAGCAGTCCGTTACGGGCACCTTTAAACACTGAAGCTTTCTTT. It codes for CASSPLRAPLNTEAFF.

In its sample, this clonotype was seen many times. The chain combines TRBV6-1 with TRBJ1-5; 10 bases are shared with TRBD1. V was clipped by 4 bases and J by 5 bases; unmatched bases: 11. Looked up from germline, CDR1 is MNHNS and CDR2 is SASEGT. This CDR3 has 17 residues. CDR3 DNA sequence: TGTGCCAGCAGTGGGGGACAGGGGCTACTTCGCGATCAGCCCCAGCATTTT. This sequence encodes CASSGGQGLLRDQPQHF.

This clonotype was counted a few times. The CDR3 nucleotides read TGCGCCAGTGCCCGGGACAAGAACAATGAGCAGTTCTTC. Translation gives CASARDKNNEQFF. This sequence joins TRBV5-1 and TRBJ2-1; TRBD1 is a possible D gene (6 bases). CDR3 length: 13 amino acids. The V and J ends lost 8 bases and 5 bases respectively, with 14 bases between them. The germline gives CDR1 SGHRS, CDR2 YFSETQ.

The chain carries TRBV6-2 or TRBV6-3 and TRBJ2-3; TRBD1 or TRBD2 may be the D gene (5 bases each). Germline assignment: CDR1 MNHEY and CDR2 SVGEGT. The CDR3 runs to 15 residues. Trimming left V 4 bases short and J 0 bases short, with 11 bases between. The CDR3 reads CASSFGTSSTDTQYF. CDR3 DNA: TGTGCCAGCAGTTTTGGGACGTCTAGCACAGATACGCAGTATTTT.

There are many counts of this clonotype. The chain carries TRBV2 and TRBJ2-1, with D hard to call. Germline CDR1 is SNHLY and CDR2 is FYNNEI. The CDR3 has 11 residues. Trimming removed 7 bases from V and 8 bases from J, with 9 bases in between. The CDR3 loop is CASTLADEQFF. In DNA form, the CDR3 reads TGTGCCAGCACGTTAGCCGATGAGCAGTTCTTC.

Many counts were recorded for this clonotype. The chain employs TRBV6-5 and TRBJ2-5, with 10 bases fitting TRBD2. The germline gives CDR1 MNHEY, CDR2 SVGAGI. V was pared by 2 bases and J by 4 bases, with 4 bases of the junction left unmatched. The CDR3 spans 15 residues. The CDR3 protein is CASSYRRLAGETQYF. The CDR3, as DNA: TGTGCCAGCAGTTACAGAAGACTAGCGGGAGAGACCCAGTACTTC.

This clonotype was recorded at least ten times. The chain employs TRBV2 and TRBJ2-7, with D tentatively TRBD1 (5 bases). The V gene lost 6 bases and the J gene lost 2 bases, with 14 bases spanning the gap. From germline, CDR1 is SNHLY and CDR2 FYNNEI. This CDR3 contains 14 residues. The CDR3 DNA is TGTGCCAGCAGCTTAGAAGGGGTCCCCTACGAGCAGTACTTC. Residues: CASSLEGVPYEQYF.

This rearrangement joins TRBV3-1 to TRBJ2-2; 9 nucleotides agree with TRBD2. Trimming cost V 6 bases and J 7 bases; bases outside gene matches: 9. CDR3 length equals 15 residues. Germline lookup yields CDR1 LGHDT and CDR2 YNNKEL (reference sequence). The CDR3 sequence: CASSEISGRVGELFF. The CDR3 nucleotides read TGTGCCAGCAGTGAAATTAGCGGGAGAGTCGGGGAGCTGTTTTTT.

This clonotype was counted a few times. CDR3 sequence (DNA): TGTGCCACCAGCAGATGGGACATGACTAGCGGGAATTCCTACGAGCAGTACTTC. Translated: CATSRWDMTSGNSYEQYF. The chain couples TRBV15 to TRBJ2-7; 11 bases are a match to TRBD2. CDR1 and CDR2 from the germline V gene are LNHNV and YYDKDF (reference sequence). V shed 2 bases and J 1 base; nucleotides not matched to a gene: 10. The CDR3 is 18 residues long.

This clonotype was seen a few times. The chain recombines TRBV18 with TRBJ2-5, with D possibly matching TRBD2 (6 bases). Germline loops: CDR1 KGHSH, CDR2 LQKENI. The CDR3 length is 15 residues. The ends were cut back, 4 bases at V and 1 base at J, with 13 bases in the middle. CDR3 residues: CASSQVSGLQETQYF. In DNA form, the CDR3 reads TGTGCCAGCTCACAGGTCAGCGGGCTCCAAGAGACCCAGTACTTC.

This clonotype appeared many times. The rearrangement uses TRBV6-1 and TRBJ1-1, with D possibly being TRBD1 (6 bases). Germline lookup yields CDR1 MNHNS and CDR2 SASEGT. V gave up 6 bases and J gave up 4 bases, with 12 bases separating them. The CDR3 loop spans 13 amino acids. The CDR3, as DNA: TGTGCCAGCAGGCTCGGGGGCGGCACTGAAGCTTTCTTT. It is translated as CASRLGGGTEAFF.

This clonotype was seen more than once but under ten times. The chain has TRBV30 and TRBJ2-2, with no clear D. Trimming stripped 0 bases from V and 4 bases from J, with 12 bases between. The CDR3 loop spans 15 amino acids. In germline, CDR1 is GTSNPN, CDR2 SVGIG (reference sequence). The CDR3 reads CAWSVPSASTGELFF. The CDR3 nucleotides are TGTGCCTGGAGTGTCCCTAGTGCAAGCACCGGGGAGCTGTTTTTT. Complete variable domain (other parts from reference TRBV30 and TRBJ2-2): SQTIHQWPATLVQPVGSPLSLECTVEGTSNPNLYWYRQAAGRGLQLLFYSVGIGQISSEVPQNLSASRPQDRQFILSSKKLLLSDSGFYLCAWSVPSASTGELFFGEGSRLTVL.

The V call is TRBV4-2, the J call TRBJ2-1; 10 bases are a match to TRBD2. The ends lost 1 base at V and 7 bases at J; junction bases unmatched: 7. CDR1 and CDR2 from the germline V gene are LGHNA and YNFKEQ. The CDR3 totals 16 residues. In DNA form, the CDR3 reads TGTGCCAGCAGCCAAGGAGCGGGAGGGCTGTTGAATGAGCAGTTCTTC. Its translation is CASSQGAGGLLNEQFF.

At least ten counts were recorded for this clonotype. This chain uses TRBV28 with TRBJ1-5; possible D gene TRBD1, 6 bases. The V gene's germline CDR1 is MDHEN and CDR2 SYDVKM. This CDR3 comprises 17 residues. V was trimmed by 5 bases and J by 0 bases, leaving 17 bases between them. The CDR3 DNA follows: TGTGCCAGCAGTCCCCACGAGGGACAACCTAGCAATCAGCCCCAGCATTTT. Translation gives CASSPHEGQPSNQPQHF.

The chain couples TRBV6-5 to TRBJ2-2; 9 bases match TRBD2. With 2 bases clipped from V and 0 bases from J, the junction kept 4 bases outside the gene matches. CDR3 size: 17 residues. Germline values: CDR1 MNHEY, CDR2 SVGAGI. The DNA for the CDR3 is TGTGCCAGCAGTTACGGCAGCGGGAGGTCGAACACCGGGGAGCTGTTTTTT. Translating it yields CASSYGSGRSNTGELFF.

This clonotype was counted a few times. The chain carries TRBV14 and TRBJ1-2; D uncertain. Per germline, CDR1 SGHDN and CDR2 FVKESK. Between the trimmed V and J ends, which lost 1 base and 0 bases, there was a span of 12 bases. The CDR3 is 16 amino acids. The CDR3 sequence: CASSQVPGPANYGYTF. The CDR3 bases are TGTGCCAGCAGCCAAGTTCCAGGACCCGCTAACTATGGCTACACCTTC.

The chain combines TRBV27 with TRBJ2-7, with TRBD2 identical over 8 bases. CDR1 is MNHEY and CDR2 is SMNVEV in the germline V gene (reference sequence). V was pared by 7 bases and J by 3 bases, with 14 bases of the junction left unmatched. This CDR3 has 16 residues. In nucleotides, the CDR3 is TGTGCCAGCAAAATCGCGGGAGGCTTATTAAACTACGAGCAGTACTTC. Translating gives CASKIAGGLLNYEQYF.

This clonotype was observed a few times. This chain joins TRBV30 and TRBJ1-4; D ambiguous. CDR3 length: 16 amino acids. The V gene's germline CDR1 is GTSNPN and CDR2 SVGIG (reference sequence). Between the trimmed V and J ends, which lost 2 bases and 1 base, there was a span of 14 bases. The CDR3 DNA reads as TGTGCCTGGAGTCAGAGGGATCCGATAACTAATGAAAAACTGTTTTTT. Translated, it gives CAWSQRDPITNEKLFF.

The V and J genes are TRBV6-1 and TRBJ2-7; 7 bases are shared with TRBD2. The V gene end was trimmed by 8 bases and the J gene end by 3 bases; junction bases not matched to a gene: 7. This CDR3 is built from 13 residues. CDR1 is MNHNS and CDR2 is SASEGT in the germline V gene. The CDR3 bases are TGTGCCAGCGGGGCTAGCGGCCGCTACGAGCAGTACTTC. Its protein product is CASGASGRYEQYF.

This clonotype has just a few counts. This chain uses TRBV5-1 with TRBJ1-1; D might be TRBD1 (6 bases). The CDR3 runs 17 residues. Germline assignment: CDR1 SGHRS and CDR2 YFSETQ. Deletions cut 0 bases from V and 1 base from J, with 16 bases between. The CDR3 here is CASSLGALGASNTEAFF. CDR3 bases: TGCGCCAGCAGCTTGGGGGCCTTGGGGGCGTCGAACACTGAAGCTTTCTTT.

There are many counts of this clonotype. The chain links TRBV6-2 or TRBV6-3 to TRBJ2-7; 7 positions agree with TRBD2. The CDR3 sequence is 14 residues long. Germline values: CDR1 MNHEY, CDR2 SVGEGT. Trimming cost V 2 bases and J 2 bases; bases outside gene matches: 3. The CDR3 DNA follows: TGTGCCAGCAGTTACCGGGAGGATACCTACGAGCAGTACTTC. Its protein is CASSYREDTYEQYF.

Concerning this clonotype: A much larger clone is a single base away; this may be a read error. The gene calls are TRBV2 and TRBJ2-2, with TRBD2 identical over 10 bases. The J segment lost 6 bases and the V segment lost 2 bases, leaving 3 bases of the junction unmatched. CDR3 length: 15 amino acids. CDR1 and CDR2 from the germline V gene are SNHLY and FYNNEI. The CDR3 coding sequence is TGTGCCAGCAGTGAACTAGCGGGAGTGGCCGGGGAGCTGTTTTTT. It encodes CASSELAGVAGELFF.

The chain joins TRBV7-2 to TRBJ1-2; D is possibly TRBD1 (6 bases). Trimming took off 0 bases at V and 5 bases at J, with 10 bases between the two ends. This CDR3 region has 14 residues. The V gene's germline CDR1 is SGHTA and CDR2 FQGNSA. This chain's CDR3 is CASSLAATGYGYTF. CDR3 nucleotide sequence: TGTGCCAGCAGCTTAGCGGCTACAGGGTATGGCTACACCTTC.

The chain recombines TRBV5-4 with TRBJ2-2, with a weak D call TRBD2 (7 bases). Germline CDR1 is SGHNT and CDR2 is YYREEE (reference sequence). Trimming removed 5 bases at V and 4 bases at J, with 15 bases between. There are 15 residues in the CDR3. The CDR3: CASRPRGAGTGELFF. As DNA, the CDR3 is TGTGCCAGCAGGCCACGGGGGGCCGGCACCGGGGAGCTGTTTTTT. Drawing the rest from reference TRBV5-4 and TRBJ2-2, the complete variable domain is ETGVTQSPTHLIKTRGQQVTLRCSSQSGHNTVSWYQQALGQGPQFIFQYYREEENGRGNFPPRFSGLQFPNYSSELNVNALELDDSALYLCASRPRGAGTGELFFGEGSRLTVL.

This clonotype was recorded a few times. The J gene is TRBJ1-5, the V gene TRBV12-3 or TRBV12-4; D possibly corresponds to TRBD1 (6 bases). The CDR3 extends over 15 amino acids. Trimming stripped 6 bases from V and 2 bases from J, with 14 bases between. CDR3 amino acids: CASRTGTSGNQPQHF. CDR3 nucleotides: TGTGCCAGCAGAACCGGGACATCGGGCAATCAGCCCCAGCATTTT.

This clonotype was counted between two and nine times. This rearrangement joins TRBV6-1 to TRBJ2-2; 7 bases agree with TRBD2. There are 14 residues in the CDR3. With V trimmed by 6 bases and J by 8 bases, 9 bases remained unmatched. Looked up from germline, CDR1 is MNHNS and CDR2 is SASEGT. CDR3 protein: CASSVETSLGELFF. The CDR3 bases are TGTGCCAGCAGCGTAGAGACTAGCTTAGGGGAGCTGTTTTTT.

This clonotype was seen more than once but under ten times. This chain links TRBV7-2 with TRBJ2-3, with D unclear. The CDR3 consists of 11 residues. Per the germline V gene, CDR1 is SGHTA and CDR2 is FQGNSA. The V and J ends lost 1 base and 6 bases respectively, with 2 bases between them. The CDR3 bases are TGTGCCAGCAGCTTAGAGGATACGCAGTATTTT. It yields the protein CASSLEDTQYF. Based on the CDR3 plus reference TRBV7-2 and TRBJ2-3, the full variable domain is GAGVSQSPSNKVTEKGKDVELRCDPISGHTALYWYRQSLGQGLEFLIYFQGNSAPDKSGLPSDRFSAERTGGSVSTLTIQRTQQEDSAVYLCASSLEDTQYFGPGTRLTVL.